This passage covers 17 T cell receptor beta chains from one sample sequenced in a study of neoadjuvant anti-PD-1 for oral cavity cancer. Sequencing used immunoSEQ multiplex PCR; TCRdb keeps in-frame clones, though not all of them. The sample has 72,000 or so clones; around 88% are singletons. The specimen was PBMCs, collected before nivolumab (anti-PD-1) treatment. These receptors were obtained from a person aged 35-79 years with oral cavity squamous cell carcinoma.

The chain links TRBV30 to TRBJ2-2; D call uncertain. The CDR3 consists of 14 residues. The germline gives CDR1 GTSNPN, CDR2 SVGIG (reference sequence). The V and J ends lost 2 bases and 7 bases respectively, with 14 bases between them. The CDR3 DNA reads TGTGCCTGGAGTCTATTGGCCTCGGGCGGGGAGCTGTTTTTT. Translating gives CAWSLLASGGELFF.

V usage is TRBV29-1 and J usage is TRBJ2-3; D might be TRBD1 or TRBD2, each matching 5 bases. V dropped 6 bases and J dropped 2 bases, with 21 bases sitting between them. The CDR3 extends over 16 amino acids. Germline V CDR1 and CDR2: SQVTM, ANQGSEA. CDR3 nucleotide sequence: TGCAGCGTCCGATTGAGGGGCCCCCCTCTCACAGATACGCAGTATTTT. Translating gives CSVRLRGPPLTDTQYF.

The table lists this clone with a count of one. The CDR3 bases are TGTGCCAGCAGCCCCGCCTTCAGAGAGACCCAGTACTTC. Residues: CASSPAFRETQYF. V usage is TRBV7-2 and J usage is TRBJ2-5; D is unclear. This CDR3 has 13 amino acids. V gave up 5 bases and J gave up 4 bases, with 11 bases separating them. CDR1 and CDR2 (germline): SGHTA, FQGNSA.

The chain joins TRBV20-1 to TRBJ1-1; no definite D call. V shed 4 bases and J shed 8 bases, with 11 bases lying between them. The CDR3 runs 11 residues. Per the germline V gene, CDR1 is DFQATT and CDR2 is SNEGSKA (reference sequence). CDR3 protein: CSATKTPEAFF. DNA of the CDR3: TGCAGTGCTACAAAGACACCCGAAGCTTTCTTT.

The CDR3 here is CASSSRGSVSNQPQHF. The CDR3 DNA follows: TGTGCCAGCAGTTCGAGGGGATCAGTCAGCAATCAGCCCCAGCATTTT. The rearrangement joins TRBV6-6 to TRBJ1-5, with D perhaps TRBD1 (5 bases). Germline CDR1 MNHNY, CDR2 SVGAGI (reference sequence). V was shortened by 4 bases and J by 1 base, with 14 bases between the two germline ends. This CDR3 spans 16 amino acids.

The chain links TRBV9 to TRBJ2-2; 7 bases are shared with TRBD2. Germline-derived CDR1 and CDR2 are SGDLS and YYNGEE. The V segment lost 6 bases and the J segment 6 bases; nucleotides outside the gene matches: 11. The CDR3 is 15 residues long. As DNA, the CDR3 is TGTGCCAGCACAAGTGGGACTATCTCCGCCGGGGAGCTGTTTTTT. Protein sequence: CASTSGTISAGELFF.

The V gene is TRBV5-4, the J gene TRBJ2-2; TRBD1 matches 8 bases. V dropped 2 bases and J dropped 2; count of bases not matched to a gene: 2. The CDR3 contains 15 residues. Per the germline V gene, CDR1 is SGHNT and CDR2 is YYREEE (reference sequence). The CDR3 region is CASSLGQGNTGELFF. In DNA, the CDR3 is TGTGCCAGCAGCTTAGGACAGGGTAACACCGGGGAGCTGTTTTTT. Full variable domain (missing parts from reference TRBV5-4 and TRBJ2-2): ETGVTQSPTHLIKTRGQQVTLRCSSQSGHNTVSWYQQALGQGPQFIFQYYREEENGRGNFPPRFSGLQFPNYSSELNVNALELDDSALYLCASSLGQGNTGELFFGEGSRLTVL.

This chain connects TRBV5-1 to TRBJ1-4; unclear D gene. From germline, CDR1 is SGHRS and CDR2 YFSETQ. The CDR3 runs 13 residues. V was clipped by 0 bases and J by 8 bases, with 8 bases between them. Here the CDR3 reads CASSLGVGEKLFF. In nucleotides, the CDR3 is TGCGCCAGCAGCTTGGGCGTAGGCGAAAAACTGTTTTTT.

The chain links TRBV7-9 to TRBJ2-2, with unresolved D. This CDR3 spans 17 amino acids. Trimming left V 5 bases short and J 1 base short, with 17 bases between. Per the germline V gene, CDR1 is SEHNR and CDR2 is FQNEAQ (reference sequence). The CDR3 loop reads CASSPTPTDMNTGELFF. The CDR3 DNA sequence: TGTGCCAGCAGCCCAACCCCCACAGATATGAACACCGGGGAGCTGTTTTTT.

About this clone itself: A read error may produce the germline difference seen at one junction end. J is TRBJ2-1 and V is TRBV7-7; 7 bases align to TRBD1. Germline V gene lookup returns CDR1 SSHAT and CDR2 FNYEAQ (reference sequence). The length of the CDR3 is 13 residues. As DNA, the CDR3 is TGTGCTAGCAGCCCACAGGGGACGGGTGAGCAGTTCTTC. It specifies CASSPQGTGEQFF.

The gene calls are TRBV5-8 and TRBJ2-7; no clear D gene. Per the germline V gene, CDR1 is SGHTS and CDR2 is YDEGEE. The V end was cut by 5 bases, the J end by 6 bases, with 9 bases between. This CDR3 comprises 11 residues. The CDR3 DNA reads TGTGCCAGCAGGACACTCGGCGAGCAGTACTTC. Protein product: CASRTLGEQYF. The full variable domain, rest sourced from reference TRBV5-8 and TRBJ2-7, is EAGVTQSPTHLIKTRGQQATLRCSPISGHTSVYWYQQALGLGLQFLLWYDEGEERNRGNFPPRFSGRQFPNYSSELNVNALELEDSALYLCASRTLGEQYFGPGTRLTVT.

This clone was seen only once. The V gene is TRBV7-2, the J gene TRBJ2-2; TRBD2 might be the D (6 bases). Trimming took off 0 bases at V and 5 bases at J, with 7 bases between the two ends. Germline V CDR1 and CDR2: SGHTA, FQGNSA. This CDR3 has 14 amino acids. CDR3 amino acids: CASSLAGGTGELFF. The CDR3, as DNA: TGTGCCAGCAGCTTAGCGGGGGGTACCGGGGAGCTGTTTTTT.

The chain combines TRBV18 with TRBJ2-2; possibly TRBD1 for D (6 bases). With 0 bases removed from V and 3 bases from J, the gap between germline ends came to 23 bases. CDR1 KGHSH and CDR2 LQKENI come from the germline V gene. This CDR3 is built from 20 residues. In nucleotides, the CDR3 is TGTGCCAGCTCACCACCGGCCGTCGACAGGACAATCGGGGACACCGGGGAGCTGTTTTTT. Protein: CASSPPAVDRTIGDTGELFF.

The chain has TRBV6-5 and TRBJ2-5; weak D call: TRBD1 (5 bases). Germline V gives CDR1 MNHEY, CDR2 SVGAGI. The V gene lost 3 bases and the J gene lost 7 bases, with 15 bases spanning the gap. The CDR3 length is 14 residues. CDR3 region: CASSYGQGFGTQYF. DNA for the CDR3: TGTGCCAGCAGTTATGGGCAGGGATTTGGGACCCAGTACTTC.

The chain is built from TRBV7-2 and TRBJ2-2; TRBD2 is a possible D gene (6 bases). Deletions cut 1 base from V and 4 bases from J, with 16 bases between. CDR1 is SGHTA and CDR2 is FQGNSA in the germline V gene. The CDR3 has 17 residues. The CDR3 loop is CASSLEAASVGTGELFF. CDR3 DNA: TGTGCCAGCAGCTTAGAAGCCGCTAGCGTGGGCACCGGGGAGCTGTTTTTT.

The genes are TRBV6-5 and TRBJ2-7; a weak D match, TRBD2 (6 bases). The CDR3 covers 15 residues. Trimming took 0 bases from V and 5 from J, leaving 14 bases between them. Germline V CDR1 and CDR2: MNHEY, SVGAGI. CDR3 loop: CASSYSTGVVHEQYF. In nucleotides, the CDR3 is TGTGCCAGCAGTTACTCGACGGGAGTAGTCCACGAGCAGTACTTC.

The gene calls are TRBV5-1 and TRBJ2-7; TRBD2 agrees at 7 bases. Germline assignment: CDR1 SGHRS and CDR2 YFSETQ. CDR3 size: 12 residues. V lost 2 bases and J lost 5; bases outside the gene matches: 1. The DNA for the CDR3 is TGCGCCAGCAGCTTTGGGGGGGACGAGCAGTACTTC. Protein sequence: CASSFGGDEQYF.